Listed here are 22 T cell receptor beta chains from one sample, sequenced in a study of early T cells in non-severe SARS-CoV-2 infection. MiXCR, run by TCRdb on the 5' RACE reads, gives a single entry per CDR3 protein. The data show tens of thousands of distinct CDR3 sequences, 5.8% seen once. Sequencing was carried out using whole blood. These receptors originate from an adult who was a healthcare worker with PCR-confirmed SARS-CoV-2 infection or an uninfected control (not recorded which).

This clonotype has ten or more counts. This chain joins TRBV5-4 and TRBJ2-1; 11 bases are shared with TRBD1. The CDR3 covers 15 residues. V shed 4 bases and J 4 bases; nucleotides not matched to a gene: 4. Germline CDR1 SGHNT, CDR2 YYREEE (reference sequence). The CDR3 protein is CASSPDRGQYNEQFF. In DNA, the CDR3 is TGTGCCAGCAGCCCGGACAGGGGGCAGTACAATGAGCAGTTCTTC.

This clonotype was recorded a few times. The rearrangement links TRBV6-1 to TRBJ2-7; TRBD1 might be the D (5 bases). V lost 7 bases and J lost 2, with 18 bases in between. The CDR3 consists of 15 residues. The germline gives CDR1 MNHNS, CDR2 SASEGT. The CDR3 bases are TGTGCCAGCATCCCCCGGCTGGACACGGCCTACGAGCAGTACTTC. Its protein is CASIPRLDTAYEQYF.

This clonotype was counted many times. The chain has TRBV10-3 and TRBJ2-6, with 11 nucleotides matching TRBD1. V gave up 8 bases and J gave up 0 bases; unmatched junction bases: 3. The CDR3 contains 16 residues. CDR1 ENHRY and CDR2 SYGVKD come from the germline V gene. CDR3 nucleotide sequence: TGTGCCATCGACGGGACAGGGGGCTCTGGGGCCAACGTCCTGACTTTC. It yields the protein CAIDGTGGSGANVLTF.

This clonotype showed up just a few times. The chain has TRBV5-1 and TRBJ1-3; D is ambiguous. The CDR3 has 12 amino acids. Per germline, CDR1 SGHRS and CDR2 YFSETQ. The V end lost 0 bases, the J end lost 4 bases, and 2 bases lay between the germline ends. The CDR3 sequence: CASSLEGNTIYF. In nucleotides, the CDR3 is TGCGCCAGCAGCTTGGAAGGAAACACCATATATTTT.

There are a few counts of this clonotype. V and J are TRBV3-2 and TRBJ2-3. TRBV3-2 is noted as a pseudogene. The CDR3 totals 11 residues. In DNA form, the CDR3 reads TGTGCCAGCAGCTGCAAAGATACGCAGTATTTT. Protein product: CASSCKDTQYF.

Ten or more counts support this clonotype. This chain joins TRBV12-3 or TRBV12-4 and TRBJ1-1, with D unclear. The CDR3 covers 12 residues. The V end lost 7 bases, the J end lost 7 bases, and 13 bases lay between the germline ends. The CDR3 region is CASKGRPLEAFF. The DNA for the CDR3 is TGTGCCAGCAAGGGCAGGCCACTTGAAGCTTTCTTT.

This clonotype was seen ten or more times. V and J are TRBV5-1 and TRBJ2-5, with no clear D. Germline CDR1 is SGHRS and CDR2 is YFSETQ. V was trimmed by 3 bases and J by 2 bases, leaving 14 bases between them. This CDR3 is built from 15 residues. In DNA form, the CDR3 reads TGCGCCAGCAGCTCTACCACCAGGTTGCAAGAGACCCAGTACTTC. It specifies CASSSTTRLQETQYF.

This clonotype was counted at least ten times. V gene TRBV12-3 or TRBV12-4 combines with J gene TRBJ1-5; 11 nucleotides line up with TRBD1. The CDR3 runs 16 residues. The V segment lost 7 bases and the J segment 0 bases; nucleotides outside the gene matches: 5. CDR3 nucleotide sequence: TGTGCCAGCAAAGGACAGGGGGCAAGTAGCAATCAGCCCCAGCATTTT. This encodes CASKGQGASSNQPQHF.

This chain joins TRBV7-9 and TRBJ2-5; perhaps TRBD2 as D (6 bases). This CDR3 region has 13 residues. CDR1 and CDR2 (germline): SEHNR, FQNEAQ (reference sequence). Trimming cost V 6 bases and J 5 bases, with 13 bases left between them. DNA of the CDR3: TGTGCCAGCAGGCCGGTCGCGGGGGAGACCCAGTACTTC. Translation gives CASRPVAGETQYF.

In its sample, this clonotype was seen a few times. The CDR3 sequence: CATHNRVGYTF. The CDR3 DNA sequence: TGTGCCACCCACAACAGGGTAGGCTACACCTTC. The chain links TRBV10-3 to TRBJ1-2; possible D gene TRBD1, 6 bases. V was shortened by 10 bases and J by 8 bases, with 14 bases between the two germline ends. Germline V lookup: CDR1 ENHRY, CDR2 SYGVKD. The CDR3 covers 11 residues.

Many counts were recorded for this clonotype. V is TRBV18 and J is TRBJ2-7; D call uncertain. The CDR3 length is 15 residues. Looked up from germline, CDR1 is KGHSH and CDR2 is LQKENI. V was shortened by 3 bases and J by 2 bases, with 14 bases between the two germline ends. The CDR3 spells CASSPFAENAYEQYF. In nucleotides, the CDR3 is TGTGCCAGCTCACCCTTTGCGGAAAACGCCTACGAGCAGTACTTC.

This clonotype came up many times. This chain links TRBV7-2 with TRBJ1-2; D not resolved. The CDR3 length is 12 residues. Germline values: CDR1 SGHTA, CDR2 FQGNSA. V dropped 5 bases and J dropped 6 bases, with 10 bases sitting between them. The CDR3 spells CASSPKRHGYTF. The CDR3 DNA sequence: TGTGCCAGCAGCCCCAAAAGGCATGGCTACACCTTC.

This clonotype appeared many times. The rearrangement joins TRBV7-2 to TRBJ2-7; 12 positions agree with TRBD2. Trimming at V came to 1 base and at J to 4 bases, leaving 8 bases not matched to a gene. This CDR3 comprises 17 residues. CDR1 and CDR2 from the germline V gene are SGHTA and FQGNSA. CDR3 sequence: CASSLDPSGGAGYEQYF. The CDR3 region has the DNA TGTGCCAGCAGCTTAGATCCTAGCGGGGGGGCCGGGTACGAGCAGTACTTC.

This clonotype has only a few counts. With a much larger clone just one base away, this may be a read error. The gene calls are TRBV7-9 and TRBJ1-4; the D is unclear. The V end lost 8 bases, the J end lost 10 bases, and 14 bases lay between the germline ends. Germline CDR1 SEHNR, CDR2 FQNEAQ (reference sequence). CDR3 length equals 12 residues. The CDR3 protein is CASGPEEGKLFF. CDR3 in DNA: TGTGCCAGCGGCCCGGAGGAGGGAAAACTGTTTTTT.

This clonotype occurred many times. The chain joins TRBV19 to TRBJ1-2; D possibly corresponds to TRBD1 (5 bases). This CDR3 is 11 amino acids long. The V gene lost 4 bases and the J gene lost 10 bases, with 10 bases spanning the gap. CDR1 and CDR2 (germline): LNHDA, SQIVND (reference sequence). The CDR3 spells CASSKGRDYTF. CDR3 sequence (DNA): TGTGCCAGTAGTAAGGGACGGGACTACACCTTC.

This clonotype was detected many times. The rearrangement links TRBV25-1 to TRBJ2-2; 10 bases match TRBD1. The length of the CDR3 is 15 residues. The germline CDR1 and CDR2 sequences are MGHDK and SYGVNS. J was trimmed by 3 bases and V by 8 bases; bases with no gene match: 6. The CDR3: CASGKGTGDTGELFF. Here the CDR3 DNA reads TGTGCCAGCGGGAAAGGGACAGGGGACACCGGGGAGCTGTTTTTT. Using reference TRBV25-1 and TRBJ2-2 for the parts outside the CDR3, the full variable domain is EADIYQTPRYLVIGTGKKITLECSQTMGHDKMYWYQQDPGMELHLIHYSYGVNSTEKGDLSSESTVSRIRTEHFPLTLESARPSHTSQYLCASGKGTGDTGELFFGEGSRLTVL.

The CDR3 sequence: CASMRNEKLFF. Here the CDR3 DNA reads TGTGCCAGCATGCGTAATGAAAAACTGTTTTTT. This chain uses TRBV12-3 or TRBV12-4 with TRBJ1-4, with no clear D. V was trimmed by 7 bases and J by 4 bases, leaving 4 bases between them. The CDR3 extends over 11 amino acids.

Ten or more counts support this clonotype. This CDR3 reads CASSLGQGASTDTQYF. The DNA of the CDR3 is TGTGCCAGCAGCTTAGGTCAGGGGGCCAGCACAGATACGCAGTATTTT. This chain joins TRBV7-2 and TRBJ2-3; 8 nucleotides line up with TRBD1. V shed 1 base, J shed 0 bases, and the junction held 3 bases outside the gene matches. The CDR3 is made up of 16 amino acids. CDR1 and CDR2 from the germline V gene are SGHTA and FQGNSA.

This clonotype has at least ten counts. The rearrangement links TRBV29-1 to TRBJ1-2, with D possibly matching TRBD1 (6 bases). With 5 bases removed from V and 3 bases from J, the gap between germline ends came to 13 bases. The CDR3 loop spans 13 amino acids. The germline V gene encodes CDR1 SQVTM and CDR2 ANQGSEA. CDR3 in amino acids: CSVRAGADYGYTF. CDR3 DNA sequence: TGCAGCGTTCGGGCAGGGGCAGACTATGGCTACACCTTC.

This clonotype has a count of ten or more. The genes are TRBV2 and TRBJ2-5; 7 bases fit TRBD1. The germline gives CDR1 SNHLY, CDR2 FYNNEI. Trimming at V came to 3 bases and at J to 1 base, leaving 5 bases not matched to a gene. CDR3 length equals 15 residues. In DNA form, the CDR3 reads TGTGCCAGCAGTGAGCTCGGACAGGTCCAAGAGACCCAGTACTTC. Translating gives CASSELGQVQETQYF.

This clonotype was observed many times. V gene TRBV21-1 combines with J gene TRBJ2-2; the table's D call, TRBD2, has no DNA check behind it. TRBV21-1 is assigned pseudogene status. CDR3 length equals 14 residues. The CDR3 protein is CASRTSGSTGELFF. The CDR3 nucleotides are TGTGCCAGCAGGACTAGCGGGAGCACCGGGGAGCTGTTTTTT.

This clonotype was observed at least ten times. The V gene is TRBV20-1, the J gene TRBJ1-1; D unclear. Looked up from germline, CDR1 is DFQATT and CDR2 is SNEGSKA (reference sequence). V was trimmed by 6 bases and J by 0 bases, leaving 8 bases between them. This CDR3 is built from 12 residues. The DNA for the CDR3 is TGCAGTGCCCCCGCGGTGAACACTGAAGCTTTCTTT. Protein: CSAPAVNTEAFF.